This T cell receptor beta chain was found in a study of blood T cells in healthy people across ages. Study observations and caveats: Calculation of diversity from one million T cells yielded estimates considered to be underestimates. A strong correlation was found between TCR beta diversity and the percentage of naive T cells. A greater number of naive CD4+ cells and higher diversity distinguished long-lived donors from aged donors.

Worth noting for this clonotype: The antigen is not known.

A second about 6 to 11 cycle PCR used barcoded and J-beta primers. MiXCR was run by TCRdb on the 5' RACE reads, yielding one entry per CDR3 protein. The sample includes about 1.8 million distinct CDR3 sequences, 49% of them seen just once. The TCR sequence derives from a middle-aged woman in good health. The sample was blood.

The CDR3 loop reads CASSSGARGITDTQYF. The CDR3 DNA reads TGCGCCAGCAGCTCGGGGGCCCGGGGTATCACAGATACGCAGTATTTT. The chain uses TRBV5-1 and TRBJ2-3; D tentatively fits TRBD1 or TRBD2 (6 bases each). Germline assignment: CDR1 SGHRS and CDR2 YFSETQ. This CDR3 is built from 16 residues. V lost 3 bases, J lost 2 bases, and 16 bases lay in between.